The table lists the clone carrying this T cell receptor (beta chain) with many counts. These data belong to a study of human T cells and chemical hapten exposure. J lost 2 bases, V lost 2 bases, and 7 bases had no gene match. CDR3 size: 16 residues. The germline CDR1 and CDR2 sequences are SGDLS and YYNGEE. Time point here: pre-sensitization, week 0. This sample's treatment: therapeutic diphenylcyclopropenone sensitization with weekly scalp DPC. TCRdb itself ran the RACE reads through MiXCR, one entry per CDR3 protein. The sample contains 300,000 to 450,000 distinct CDR3 sequences, about 5% of which appear only once.

The sequencing here drew on whole blood, taken in connection with sensitization to the hapten diphenylcyclopropenone (DPC). This receptor was obtained from a woman under 30 with alopecia areata. Some clones in this sample may be carry-over from other donors' samples. V gene TRBV9 combines with J gene TRBJ2-3, with 8 nucleotides matching TRBD2. CDR3 sequence reads: CASSVSVAGNTDTQYF. DNA of the CDR3: TGTGCCAGCAGCGTTTCTGTAGCGGGGAACACAGATACGCAGTATTTT.